This note documents a single TCR beta chain sequence. Participants had their cohort set by participant-reported clinical history. As processed by the authors: Scientists estimated how many nucleated cells there were by amplifying reference gene primers. The protocol was immunoSEQ multiplex PCR, while the TCRdb copy is restricted to in-frame clones and leaves out a portion. The DNA was the basis for D and trimming; V, J and clone size are from that table. The repertoire holds 200,000 or so clones, with about 79% as singletons. Trimming cost V 5 bases and J 2 bases; bases outside gene matches: 6. The CDR3 has 17 amino acids. Germline CDR1 is LNHNV and CDR2 is YYDKDF (reference sequence). This sample was taken from a study of blood T cell repertoires in COVID-19. Whole-study context: T cells, B-cell-depleted T cells, or PBMCs supplied cDNA or gDNA.

Sequenced input: PBMCs or T cells enriched from blood (not recorded which). This receptor was obtained from a middle-aged woman with acute COVID-19. The chain joins TRBV15 to TRBJ2-2, with 12 nucleotides matching TRBD2. For the CDR3, the DNA is TGTGCCACCAGCCGCGGGACTAGCGGGTATAACACCGGGGAGCTGTTTTTT. Translated, it gives CATSRGTSGYNTGELFF.